This entry lists 22 T cell receptor beta chains sequenced from one sample in a study of T cell clonotyping in hematopoietic cell transplantation. Measured with immunoSEQ multiplex PCR; TCRdb has only the in-frame clones, and not every one. The data contain about 15,000 clones, approximately 90% of them singletons. Sequenced material: PBMCs, taken 100 days after allogeneic stem cell transplant. Receptor source: a male patient in his fifties or sixties who had an allogeneic stem cell transplant from an unrelated donor, so T cells may come from the graft donor. Some clones in this sample may be carry-over from other donors' samples.

The chain uses TRBV11-2 and TRBJ2-3, with D perhaps matching TRBD2 (7 bases). Germline CDR1 SGHAT, CDR2 FQNNGV. V lost 2 bases, J lost 1 base, and 10 bases lay in between. The CDR3 has 15 residues. Written as DNA, the CDR3 is TGTGCCAGCAGCTTAAGGGGGGGACGCACAGATACGCAGTATTTT. Translation gives CASSLRGGRTDTQYF.

The genes are TRBV6-5 and TRBJ2-7; the D gene is possibly TRBD1 (5 bases). The germline V and J ends were trimmed by 6 bases and 7 bases, with 10 bases remaining between them. The CDR3 extends over 11 amino acids. In germline, CDR1 is MNHEY, CDR2 SVGAGI. CDR3 DNA sequence: TGTGCCAGCAGAGACAGTCGGGAGCAGTACTTC. Amino acid sequence: CASRDSREQYF.

The CDR3 DNA reads as TGTGCCACTGCCCGGGGACTAGCGGTTGGGGAGACCCAGTACTTC. Translated: CATARGLAVGETQYF. This chain connects TRBV7-8 to TRBJ2-5; 11 bases line up with TRBD2. J was trimmed by 5 bases and V by 10 bases; bases with no gene match: 12. Germline CDR1 SGHVS, CDR2 FQNEAQ. The CDR3 covers 15 residues.

This rearrangement joins TRBV6-5 to TRBJ2-7, with D perhaps TRBD1 (6 bases). V was pared by 5 bases and J by 3 bases, with 11 bases between. The CDR3 is 13 amino acids. Germline-derived CDR1 and CDR2 are MNHEY and SVGAGI. DNA of the CDR3: TGTGCCAGCAGTAGGGACATCCTCTACGAGCAGTACTTC. Protein: CASSRDILYEQYF.

V and J are TRBV5-6 and TRBJ1-3, with D maybe TRBD1 (5 bases). The CDR3 totals 18 residues. Germline values: CDR1 SGHDT, CDR2 YYEEEE. The germline V and J ends were trimmed by 0 bases and 0 bases, with 16 bases remaining between them. The CDR3 sequence is CASSLGTLTVYSGNTIYF. CDR3 sequence (DNA): TGTGCCAGCAGCTTGGGGACACTGACAGTATACTCTGGAAACACCATATATTTT. The full variable domain, with the rest looked up from reference TRBV5-6 and TRBJ1-3, is DAGVTQSPTHLIKTRGQQVTLRCSPKSGHDTVSWYQQALGQGPQFIFQYYEEEERQRGNFPDRFSGHQFPNYSSELNVNALLLGDSALYLCASSLGTLTVYSGNTIYFGEGSWLTVV.

The V gene is TRBV15, the J gene TRBJ2-7; no reliable D call. In germline, CDR1 is LNHNV, CDR2 YYDKDF (reference sequence). CDR3 length: 14 residues. Trimming pared 0 bases from V and 2 bases from J, leaving 8 bases between. The CDR3: CATSRDLRTYEQYF. In nucleotides, the CDR3 is TGTGCCACCAGCAGAGATCTTCGGACCTACGAGCAGTACTTC.

The sample holds a few counts of this clone. The rearrangement joins TRBV18 to TRBJ2-7; 7 bases map to TRBD2. The junction had 15 bases not matched to a gene; V was cut back by 5 bases and J by 8 bases. Germline CDR1 is KGHSH and CDR2 is LQKENI. There are 15 residues in the CDR3. In DNA, the CDR3 is TGTGCCAGCTCATTCCCGCAGGGACTACCTATCAAGCAGTACTTC. Translated: CASSFPQGLPIKQYF.

The V gene is TRBV5-1, the J gene TRBJ1-1; D is possibly TRBD1 (6 bases). V lost 2 bases and J lost 3, with 8 bases in between. Germline V lookup: CDR1 SGHRS, CDR2 YFSETQ. The CDR3 length is 13 residues. The CDR3 loop reads CASSFGQYTEAFF. The CDR3, as DNA: TGCGCCAGCAGCTTCGGACAGTACACTGAAGCTTTCTTT.

V gene TRBV7-8 combines with J gene TRBJ2-7, with TRBD1 matching over 9 bases. The CDR3 is 15 amino acids. Germline assignment: CDR1 SGHVS and CDR2 FQNEAQ. V lost 4 bases and J lost 2; bases outside the gene matches: 6. The DNA of the CDR3 is TGTGCCAGCAGCTCCCCCGGGACAGGGCCCTACGAGCAGTACTTC. This encodes CASSSPGTGPYEQYF.

The chain has TRBV29-1 and TRBJ2-6, with D hard to call. The germline V gene has CDR1 SQVTM and CDR2 ANQGSEA. The CDR3 consists of 13 residues. The V gene lost 5 bases and the J gene lost 4 bases, with 9 bases spanning the gap. The DNA of the CDR3 is TGCAGCGTTACGCAGCTCGGGGCCAACGTCCTGACTTTC. This translates into CSVTQLGANVLTF.

The chain uses TRBV2 and TRBJ2-7; no firm D call. This CDR3 comprises 14 residues. With 2 bases removed from V and 2 bases from J, the gap between germline ends came to 10 bases. Germline V gives CDR1 SNHLY, CDR2 FYNNEI. The CDR3 loop reads CASSERQAAYEQYF. CDR3 in DNA: TGTGCCAGCAGTGAAAGGCAGGCCGCCTACGAGCAGTACTTC.

V usage is TRBV9 and J usage is TRBJ2-3; D remains unclear. V gave up 4 bases and J gave up 0 bases, with 18 bases separating them. The CDR3 spans 17 residues. Germline V gene sequence: CDR1 SGDLS, CDR2 YYNGEE. The CDR3 is CASSPLPGLPSTDTQYF. The CDR3 DNA sequence: TGTGCCAGCAGCCCCCTCCCCGGCTTGCCCAGCACAGATACGCAGTATTTT.

This clone was found once. The rearrangement joins TRBV5-4 to TRBJ2-2; D may be TRBD1 (5 bases). The CDR3 totals 14 residues. Germline assignment: CDR1 SGHNT and CDR2 YYREEE (reference sequence). V lost 6 bases to trimming and J lost 8 bases, with 17 bases between them. CDR3 sequence reads: CASTPSTARGELFF. For the CDR3, the DNA is TGTGCCAGCACCCCTTCGACAGCCCGAGGGGAGCTGTTTTTT.

V and J are TRBV7-9 and TRBJ1-1, with D possibly being TRBD1 (5 bases). The CDR3 sequence is 14 residues long. Germline CDR1 and CDR2: SEHNR and FQNEAQ (reference sequence). V shed 1 base and J shed 1 base, with 7 bases lying between them. As DNA, the CDR3 is TGTGCCAGCAGCTTAGGACAGCAGAACACTGAAGCTTTCTTT. Its protein is CASSLGQQNTEAFF.

In its sample, this clone was seen once. The chain combines TRBV6-5 with TRBJ2-1; 8 bases are shared with TRBD1. Germline CDR1 is MNHEY and CDR2 is SVGAGI. The length of the CDR3 is 13 residues. V was clipped by 6 bases and J by 4 bases; unmatched bases: 2. This CDR3 reads CASRTGDYNEQFF. CDR3 sequence (DNA): TGTGCCAGCAGGACAGGGGATTACAATGAGCAGTTCTTC.

The chain is built from TRBV15 and TRBJ2-5; TRBD2 is a possible D gene (6 bases). CDR3 length equals 14 residues. V was cut by 6 bases and J by 2 bases, with 13 bases left in between. The germline CDR1 and CDR2 sequences are LNHNV and YYDKDF (reference sequence). The CDR3 sequence: CATRGAGRQETQYF. DNA for the CDR3: TGTGCCACCAGAGGGGCAGGGAGGCAAGAGACCCAGTACTTC.

V and J are TRBV5-6 and TRBJ2-7; TRBD1 matches at 7 bases. The CDR3 is 11 residues long. The V gene's germline CDR1 is SGHDT and CDR2 YYEEEE. The J segment lost 7 bases and the V segment lost 3 bases, leaving 1 base of the junction unmatched. CDR3 sequence: CASSSDREQYF. In nucleotides, the CDR3 is TGTGCCAGCAGCTCGGACAGGGAGCAGTACTTC.

This chain links TRBV6-6 with TRBJ2-5; D not certain. The closer fit of TRBJ2-7 to the DNA end suggests the J call may be wrong. The germline CDR1 and CDR2 sequences are MNHNY and SVGAGI (reference sequence). The CDR3 has 11 residues. The CDR3 DNA reads as TGTGCCAGCAGTTACACCTACGAGCAGTACTTC. It translates to CASSYTYEQYF.

This rearrangement joins TRBV11-2 to TRBJ1-6; D ambiguous. CDR3 length equals 13 residues. Germline values: CDR1 SGHAT, CDR2 FQNNGV. V lost 0 bases and J lost 10, with 7 bases in between. Here the CDR3 reads CASSLEFRSPLHF. The CDR3 coding sequence is TGTGCCAGCAGCTTAGAGTTTCGGTCACCCCTCCACTTT.

The chain employs TRBV14 and TRBJ2-7, with D maybe TRBD2 (7 bases). The germline V and J ends were trimmed by 1 base and 3 bases, with 19 bases remaining between them. The CDR3 loop spans 17 amino acids. Germline lookup yields CDR1 SGHDN and CDR2 FVKESK. As DNA, the CDR3 is TGTGCCAGCAGCCAAGGGGTTCTGAGGGGGGGTCGCTACGAGCAGTACTTC. Protein sequence: CASSQGVLRGGRYEQYF.

The V and J genes are TRBV19 and TRBJ2-1, with TRBD2 as a possible D gene (6 bases). The CDR3 spans 15 residues. V was shortened by 10 bases and J by 1 base, with 17 bases between the two germline ends. Germline V gives CDR1 LNHDA, CDR2 SQIVND (reference sequence). The CDR3 is CAISRGVRSYNEQFF. The CDR3 bases are TGTGCCATTTCACGCGGGGTGCGATCCTACAATGAGCAGTTCTTC.

CDR3 residues: CASSPWVLNTGELFF. DNA of the CDR3: TGTGCCAGCAGCCCCTGGGTGCTCAACACCGGGGAGCTGTTTTTT. The rearrangement joins TRBV6-1 to TRBJ2-2; D gene unclear. V was clipped by 6 bases and J by 2 bases, with 13 bases between them. There are 15 residues in the CDR3. Per germline, CDR1 MNHNS and CDR2 SASEGT.